The rows below give T cell receptor beta chains drawn from one sample of a study of technical replicates of blood from a handful of donors. Assay: immunoSEQ multiplex PCR; the TCRdb copy retains only in-frame clones and omits some. The table has tens of thousands of clones, roughly 94% seen once. Sequencing input: T cells isolated from PBMCs. The receptor set was obtained from a human donor in good health. Each CDR3 is given with its conserved first and last residue.

V	J	CDR3
TRBV6-1	TRBJ2-3	CASSVGLLAGAPDTQYF
TRBV9	TRBJ2-3	CASSVASGHTDTQYF
TRBV5-1	TRBJ2-1	CASRKGLADYNEQFF
TRBV6-6	TRBJ2-7	CASSPLGRGNEQYF
TRBV6-1	TRBJ2-5	CASRTGTGGQETQYF
TRBV6-1	TRBJ1-2	CASSELARGRVLLLGYTF
TRBV5-1	TRBJ2-3	CASSLGQGAQDTQYF
TRBV20-1	TRBJ2-1	CSAGKRNEQFF
TRBV20-1	TRBJ1-2	CSALGGGYTF
TRBV5-1	TRBJ1-1	CASSPDRGGTEAFF
TRBV7-9	TRBJ1-5	CASSLAKGRQGDQPQHF
TRBV5-6	TRBJ2-7	CASSLVGGRGYEQYF
TRBV6-1	TRBJ2-3	CASSAWARGYPEAQYF
TRBV27	TRBJ2-5	CASSSTRQETQYF
TRBV19	TRBJ2-3	CAINSGTGPDTQYF
TRBV2	TRBJ1-1	CATPGGGVTEAFF
TRBV9	TRBJ2-2	CASSPSTGKDTGELFF
TRBV13	TRBJ1-4	CASSLATITGVEEKLFF
TRBV7-8	TRBJ1-1	CASSLAGYQGNTEAFF
TRBV7-9	TRBJ2-3	CASSLLDTQYF
TRBV9	TRBJ1-4	CASSVRDRGEKLFF
TRBV7-9	TRBJ1-2	CASSLADRPYGYTF
TRBV15	TRBJ1-5	CATSRGGYNQPQHF
TRBV7-9	TRBJ2-5	CASSLEDRGVQETQYF
TRBV18	TRBJ1-2	CASSSDRAYGYTF
TRBV13	TRBJ2-7	CASSSRTDTYEQYF
TRBV6-6	TRBJ1-2	CASTRDINYGYTF
TRBV19	TRBJ2-1	CASSPGQGAFNEQFF
TRBV13	TRBJ1-1	CASSLGGAGAEAFF
TRBV6-5	TRBJ2-1	CASSYGGGHYNEQFF
TRBV6-5	TRBJ2-7	CASTPRTGSYEQYF
TRBV6-1	TRBJ2-3	CASSEWRATTQYF